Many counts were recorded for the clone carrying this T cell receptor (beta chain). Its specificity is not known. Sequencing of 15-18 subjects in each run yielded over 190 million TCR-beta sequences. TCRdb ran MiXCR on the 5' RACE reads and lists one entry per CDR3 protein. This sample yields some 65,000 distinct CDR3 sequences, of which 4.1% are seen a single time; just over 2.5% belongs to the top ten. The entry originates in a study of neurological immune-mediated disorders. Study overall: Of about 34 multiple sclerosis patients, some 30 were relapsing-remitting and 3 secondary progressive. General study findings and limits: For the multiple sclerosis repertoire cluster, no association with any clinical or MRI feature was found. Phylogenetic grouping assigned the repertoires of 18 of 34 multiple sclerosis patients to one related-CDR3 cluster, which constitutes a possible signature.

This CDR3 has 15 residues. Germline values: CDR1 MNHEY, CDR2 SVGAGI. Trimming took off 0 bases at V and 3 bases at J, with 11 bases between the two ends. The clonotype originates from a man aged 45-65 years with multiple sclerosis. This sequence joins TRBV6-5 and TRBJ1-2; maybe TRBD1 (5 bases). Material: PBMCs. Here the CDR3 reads CASSYSRWGDYGYTF. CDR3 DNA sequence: TGTGCCAGCAGTTACTCGAGGTGGGGCGACTATGGCTACACCTTC.